These 25 T cell receptor beta chains were all obtained from the same sample, sequenced in a study of cytomegalovirus exposure and HLA in healthy donors. Primers: 60 Vbeta forward and 13 Jbeta reverse. The assay was immunoSEQ multiplex PCR, and TCRdb's table has in-frame clones only and misses some. Of 150,000 to 160,000 clones listed, 65% to 75% are singletons. Source material: PBMCs. These receptor sequences come from a man aged 30 to 39 in good health and CMV-seronegative.

This clone was observed a single time. V usage is TRBV7-9 and J usage is TRBJ2-1; 9 nucleotides match TRBD1. V shed 4 bases and J 0 bases; nucleotides not matched to a gene: 7. The germline V gene has CDR1 SEHNR and CDR2 FQNEAQ (reference sequence). The CDR3 sequence is 17 residues long. CDR3 DNA sequence: TGTGCCAGCAGCTCCAACGGACAGGGGATCTCCTACAATGAGCAGTTCTTC. The encoded protein is CASSSNGQGISYNEQFF. The full variable domain, its missing parts supplied by reference TRBV7-9 and TRBJ2-1, is DTGVSQNPRHKITKRGQNVTFRCDPISEHNRLYWYRQTLGQGPEFLTYFQNEAQLEKSRLLSDRFSAERPKGSFSTLEIQRTEQGDSAMYLCASSSNGQGISYNEQFFGPGTRLTVL.

This rearrangement joins TRBV7-2 to TRBJ2-5; 10 nucleotides align to TRBD2. The V gene end was trimmed by 4 bases and the J gene end by 5 bases; junction bases not matched to a gene: 7. The germline CDR1 and CDR2 sequences are SGHTA and FQGNSA. This CDR3 region has 15 residues. The CDR3 DNA reads TGTGCCAGCAGCTCGAGCGGGGGGGCCCGGGAGACCCAGTACTTC. This translates into CASSSSGGARETQYF.

J is TRBJ2-3 and V is TRBV6-1, with 13 bases matching TRBD2. The CDR3 contains 17 residues. V dropped 4 bases and J dropped 2; count of bases not matched to a gene: 6. Per germline, CDR1 MNHNS and CDR2 SASEGT. The CDR3 reads CASSGTSGGPLTDTQYF. The CDR3 coding sequence is TGTGCCAGCAGTGGGACTAGCGGGGGCCCCCTCACAGATACGCAGTATTTT.

The chain links TRBV6-6 to TRBJ2-5; tentative D call: TRBD2 (6 bases). The germline V and J ends were trimmed by 1 base and 1 base, with 13 bases remaining between them. This CDR3 comprises 16 residues. Germline V gene sequence: CDR1 MNHNY, CDR2 SVGAGI (reference sequence). DNA of the CDR3: TGTGCCAGCAGTTACTGGGGCGGGGCTTTCCAAGAGACCCAGTACTTC. Translating gives CASSYWGGAFQETQYF.

The chain carries TRBV28 and TRBJ1-4, with a tentative D call TRBD1 (5 bases). V dropped 4 bases and J dropped 0 bases, with 9 bases sitting between them. Germline CDR1 MDHEN, CDR2 SYDVKM. The CDR3 has 15 residues. CDR3 protein: CASSSDTTTNEKLFF. DNA of the CDR3: TGTGCCAGCAGTTCGGACACTACAACTAATGAAAAACTGTTTTTT.

The table lists this clone with a count of one. The genes are TRBV18 and TRBJ2-2; tentatively, D is TRBD1 (6 bases). V gave up 4 bases and J gave up 0 bases, with 12 bases separating them. The V gene's germline CDR1 is KGHSH and CDR2 LQKENI. The CDR3 covers 16 residues. DNA of the CDR3: TGTGCCAGCTCACGAACACAGGGATCGAACACCGGGGAGCTGTTTTTT. Amino acid sequence: CASSRTQGSNTGELFF.

The J gene is TRBJ1-5, the V gene TRBV6-5, with 8 bases fitting TRBD1. V shed 6 bases, J shed 3 bases, and the junction held 4 bases outside the gene matches. Germline CDR1 and CDR2: MNHEY and SVGAGI. CDR3 size: 14 residues. In nucleotides, the CDR3 is TGTGCCAGCAGCCAGGGACAGGCCAATCAGCCCCAGCATTTT. Amino acid sequence: CASSQGQANQPQHF.

The table lists this clone with a few counts. This chain uses TRBV4-1 with TRBJ2-1, with TRBD2 as a possible D gene (6 bases). The CDR3 has 13 residues. Germline V CDR1 and CDR2: MGHRA, YSYEKL. Trimming took 1 base from V and 10 from J, leaving 11 bases between them. CDR3 amino acids: CASSQGDLPEQFF. The CDR3 bases are TGCGCCAGCAGCCAAGGGGACTTACCGGAGCAGTTCTTC.

A note on this clone: The junction does not match germline at one end; this may be a read error. This rearrangement joins TRBV7-9 to TRBJ2-1, with a possible D match to TRBD2 (5 bases). The CDR3 loop spans 12 amino acids. CDR1 is SEHNR, CDR2 FQNEAQ, per germline (reference sequence). The chain's CDR3 is CSSSPTRNEQFF. Written as DNA, the CDR3 is TGTTCCAGCAGCCCTACTAGAAATGAGCAGTTCTTC.

This chain uses TRBV6-1 with TRBJ1-2; D is ambiguous. This CDR3 region has 14 residues. Germline CDR1 is MNHNS and CDR2 is SASEGT. The germline V and J ends were trimmed by 2 bases and 2 bases, with 9 bases remaining between them. The CDR3 protein is CASSELGINYGYTF. CDR3 sequence (DNA): TGTGCCAGCAGTGAACTCGGGATAAACTATGGCTACACCTTC.

The chain combines TRBV5-4 with TRBJ2-5, with a possible D match to TRBD1 (6 bases). Germline V lookup: CDR1 SGHNT, CDR2 YYREEE (reference sequence). V was shortened by 4 bases and J by 5 bases, with 21 bases between the two germline ends. The CDR3 runs to 16 residues. Written as DNA, the CDR3 is TGTGCCAGCAGCCCCTGGACAGAGGCGGATTCGGAGACCCAGTACTTC. Protein sequence: CASSPWTEADSETQYF.

This rearrangement joins TRBV4-2 to TRBJ2-1, with TRBD2 matching over 8 bases. The CDR3 extends over 17 amino acids. Germline V gene lookup returns CDR1 LGHNA and CDR2 YNFKEQ. Germline trimming cut 1 base from V and 0 bases from J; bases unmatched to any gene: 5. The CDR3 sequence is CASSQGPLADSYNEQFF. As DNA, the CDR3 is TGTGCCAGCAGCCAAGGCCCACTAGCGGACTCCTACAATGAGCAGTTCTTC.

The J gene is TRBJ1-2, the V gene TRBV14, with TRBD1 as a possible D gene (6 bases). V lost 8 bases, J lost 3 bases, and 13 bases lay in between. In germline, CDR1 is SGHDN, CDR2 FVKESK. The CDR3 has 13 residues. The CDR3 reads CASRNSGDYGYTF. In DNA form, the CDR3 reads TGTGCCAGCCGTAACTCAGGGGACTATGGCTACACCTTC.

This clone was picked up one time. CDR3: CASREVRAGADTQYF. The CDR3 nucleotides read TGTGCCAGCAGAGAAGTGAGGGCGGGGGCAGATACGCAGTATTTT. J is TRBJ2-3 and V is TRBV7-8; 7 positions agree with TRBD2. CDR1 and CDR2 (germline): SGHVS, FQNEAQ. The V segment lost 6 bases and the J segment 4 bases; nucleotides outside the gene matches: 10. This CDR3 has 15 amino acids.

This clone was seen a handful of times. This same CDR3 is encoded by further DNA sequences in the sample. The V gene is TRBV15, the J gene TRBJ2-1, with TRBD2 identical over 11 bases. Per the germline V gene, CDR1 is LNHNV and CDR2 is YYDKDF (reference sequence). With 1 base clipped from V and 2 bases from J, the junction kept 1 base outside the gene matches. The CDR3 has 16 amino acids. The CDR3 loop is CATSRGSGGAYNEQFF. The CDR3 coding sequence is TGTGCCACCAGCAGAGGTAGCGGGGGGGCCTACAATGAGCAGTTCTTC.

V usage is TRBV6-1 and J usage is TRBJ1-4; D may be TRBD1 (5 bases). Germline CDR1 and CDR2: MNHNS and SASEGT. V gave up 4 bases and J gave up 4 bases, with 10 bases separating them. CDR3 length: 14 residues. CDR3 sequence reads: CASSVSRVNEKLFF. The CDR3 DNA reads as TGTGCCAGCAGTGTCTCCAGGGTTAATGAAAAACTGTTTTTT.

The CDR3 DNA follows: TGTGCCAGCAGCTTAGCGGTCGGGGACTTTACAACTAATGAAAAACTGTTTTTT. The encoded protein is CASSLAVGDFTTNEKLFF. This sequence joins TRBV7-9 and TRBJ1-4; tentative D call: TRBD1 (5 bases). The germline V and J ends were trimmed by 0 bases and 0 bases, with 14 bases remaining between them. The CDR3 has 18 amino acids. In germline, CDR1 is SEHNR, CDR2 FQNEAQ (reference sequence).

The J gene is TRBJ2-7, the V gene TRBV7-6, with TRBD1 identical over 10 bases. V gave up 5 bases and J gave up 2 bases; unmatched junction bases: 9. The CDR3 has 16 amino acids. Germline CDR1 reads SGHVS; CDR2 reads FNYEAQ. The chain's CDR3 is CASSPEGTGDAYEQYF. CDR3 DNA: TGTGCCAGCAGCCCAGAAGGGACAGGGGACGCCTACGAGCAGTACTTC.

The rearrangement links TRBV28 to TRBJ1-2; perhaps TRBD1 as D (5 bases). V gave up 3 bases and J gave up 6 bases, with 8 bases separating them. This CDR3 region has 12 residues. Germline CDR1 is MDHEN and CDR2 is SYDVKM. The CDR3 is CASSLAGNGYTF. CDR3 nucleotides: TGTGCCAGCAGTTTGGCAGGGAATGGCTACACCTTC.

V is TRBV19 and J is TRBJ1-5; D remains ambiguous. V dropped 4 bases and J dropped 0 bases, with 4 bases sitting between them. The CDR3 runs to 13 residues. In germline, CDR1 is LNHDA, CDR2 SQIVND (reference sequence). In DNA, the CDR3 is TGTGCCAGTAGTAGTCTTAGCAATCAGCCCCAGCATTTT. The encoded protein is CASSSLSNQPQHF.

The V call is TRBV18, the J call TRBJ2-7, with TRBD1 identical over 7 bases. There are 14 residues in the CDR3. Germline values: CDR1 KGHSH, CDR2 LQKENI. Trimming cost V 4 bases and J 2 bases; bases outside gene matches: 5. CDR3 sequence: CASSQGAQTYEQYF. The CDR3 DNA reads as TGTGCCAGCTCACAGGGGGCGCAGACCTACGAGCAGTACTTC. Using reference TRBV18 and TRBJ2-7 for the parts outside the CDR3, the full variable domain is NAGVMQNPRHLVRRRGQEARLRCSPMKGHSHVYWYRQLPEEGLKFMVYLQKENIIDESGMPKERFSAEFPKEGPSILRIQQVVRGDSAAYFCASSQGAQTYEQYFGPGTRLTVT.

V is TRBV27 and J is TRBJ2-5, with TRBD1 matching 7 bases. Germline V gene sequence: CDR1 MNHEY, CDR2 SMNVEV (reference sequence). The V segment lost 5 bases and the J segment 9 bases; nucleotides outside the gene matches: 12. The CDR3 length is 14 residues. The CDR3 sequence is CASSGPGQLTPQYF. The CDR3, as DNA: TGTGCCAGCAGTGGCCCGGGACAGCTTACGCCCCAGTACTTC.

The CDR3 here is CASSLVGGDNTGELFF. The CDR3 DNA reads as TGTGCCAGCAGCTTAGTTGGGGGGGACAACACCGGGGAGCTGTTTTTT. V and J are TRBV11-2 and TRBJ2-2; TRBD2 matches 7 bases. V shed 1 base, J shed 2 bases, and the junction held 4 bases outside the gene matches. Germline V CDR1 and CDR2: SGHAT, FQNNGV. This CDR3 is 16 amino acids long. The variable domain in full, completed from reference TRBV11-2 and TRBJ2-2, reads EAGVAQSPRYKIIEKRQSVAFWCNPISGHATLYWYQQILGQGPKLLIQFQNNGVVDDSQLPKDRFSAERLKGVDSTLKIQPAKLEDSAVYLCASSLVGGDNTGELFFGEGSRLTVL.

The V gene is TRBV7-9, the J gene TRBJ1-1; 10 bases line up with TRBD1. The length of the CDR3 is 15 residues. The germline V gene encodes CDR1 SEHNR and CDR2 FQNEAQ (reference sequence). V was pared by 5 bases and J by 1 base, with 4 bases of the junction left unmatched. The CDR3 nucleotides are TGTGCCAGCAGCGCCTGGGACAGGGGGAACACTGAAGCTTTCTTT. This sequence encodes CASSAWDRGNTEAFF.

The chain uses TRBV28 and TRBJ2-7; weak D call: TRBD2 (6 bases). Looked up from germline, CDR1 is MDHEN and CDR2 is SYDVKM. The V end was cut by 6 bases, the J end by 0 bases, with 21 bases between. The CDR3 consists of 17 residues. CDR3 coding DNA: TGTGCCAGCAGGCCCACAGGCGGGACGATTATCTCCTACGAGCAGTACTTC. Amino acids: CASRPTGGTIISYEQYF. The full variable domain, rest sourced from reference TRBV28 and TRBJ2-7, is DVKVTQSSRYLVKRTGEKVFLECVQDMDHENMFWYRQDPGLGLRLIYFSYDVKMKEKGDIPEGYSVSREKKERFSLILESASTNQTSMYLCASRPTGGTIISYEQYFGPGTRLTVT.